This TCR beta chain emerged from a study of blood T cell repertoires in COVID-19. Overall study: T cells, B-cell-depleted T cells, or PBMCs provided the cDNA or gDNA that served as material.

Using immunoSEQ multiplex PCR, the repertoire was profiled, and TCRdb retains in-frame clones only, with some absent. The sample has 190,000 or so clones, around 86% seen once. This clonotype originated in a middle-aged man with acute or convalescent COVID-19. The sample was peripheral blood.

The CDR3 reads CASSFNPTSTDTQYF. The CDR3 nucleotides are TGTGCCAGCAGCTTTAACCCGACTAGCACAGATACGCAGTATTTT. The chain joins TRBV11-2 to TRBJ2-3; D is unresolved. The CDR3 runs to 15 residues. V was cut by 3 bases and J by 0 bases, with 10 bases left in between. Per germline, CDR1 SGHAT and CDR2 FQNNGV.